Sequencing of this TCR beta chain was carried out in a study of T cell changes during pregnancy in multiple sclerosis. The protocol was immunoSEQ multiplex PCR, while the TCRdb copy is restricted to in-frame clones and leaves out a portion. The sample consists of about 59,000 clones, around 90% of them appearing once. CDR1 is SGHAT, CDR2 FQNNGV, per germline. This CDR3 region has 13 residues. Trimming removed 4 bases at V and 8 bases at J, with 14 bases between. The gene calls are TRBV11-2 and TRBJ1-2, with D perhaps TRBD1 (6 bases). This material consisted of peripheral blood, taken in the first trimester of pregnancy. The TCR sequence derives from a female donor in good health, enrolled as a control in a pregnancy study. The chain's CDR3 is CASSSPQGLGYTF. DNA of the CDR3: TGTGCCAGCAGCTCCCCACAGGGATTAGGCTACACCTTC. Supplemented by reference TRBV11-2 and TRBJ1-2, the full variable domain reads EAGVAQSPRYKIIEKRQSVAFWCNPISGHATLYWYQQILGQGPKLLIQFQNNGVVDDSQLPKDRFSAERLKGVDSTLKIQPAKLEDSAVYLCASSSPQGLGYTFGSGTRLTVV.